The 18 T cell receptor beta chains presented below share a single source sample, sequenced in a study of blood T cells in healthy people across ages. It was with a sample-barcoded 5' primer and a J-beta primer mix that a second PCR of roughly 7 to 12 cycles was run. TCRdb used MiXCR to reprocess the 5' RACE reads, holding one entry per CDR3 protein. The sample lists fewer than 900,000 distinct CDR3 sequences; 35% to 45% were seen once. Source material: blood. These receptors all come from a woman aged 55-75 years in good health.

This clonotype was counted a single time. The chain recombines TRBV5-1 with TRBJ2-4, with 11 bases identical to TRBD2. The J call may be wrong; the DNA end is better matched by TRBJ2-7. In germline, CDR1 is SGHRS, CDR2 YFSETQ. The CDR3 totals 16 residues. The CDR3 reads CASISGLAGVLDEQYF. As DNA, the CDR3 is TGCGCCAGCATCTCCGGACTAGCGGGCGTGTTGGACGAGCAGTACTTC.

This clonotype was seen a handful of times. The chain links TRBV6-5 to TRBJ2-6; D is possibly TRBD2 (5 bases). Germline V lookup: CDR1 MNHEY, CDR2 SVGAGI. V was shortened by 0 bases and J by 4 bases, with 10 bases between the two germline ends. CDR3 length: 16 residues. CDR3 residues: CASSYSTGNGANVLTF. CDR3 coding DNA: TGTGCCAGCAGTTACTCGACGGGAAACGGGGCCAACGTCCTGACTTTC.

The chain carries TRBV27 and TRBJ2-4, with D possibly called TRBD1 or TRBD2 (6 bases each). The J call may be in error: the DNA end matches TRBJ2-7 better. The CDR3 extends over 15 amino acids. CDR1 and CDR2 (germline): MNHEY, SMNVEV (reference sequence). CDR3 bases: TGTGCCAGCAGTTTTTACGGGGGCAGGGAATACGAGCAGTACTTC. It translates to CASSFYGGREYEQYF.

This clonotype appeared a few times. The chain is built from TRBV9 and TRBJ2-5; 11 nucleotides match TRBD2. The CDR3 has 16 amino acids. The V segment lost 6 bases and the J segment 5 bases; nucleotides outside the gene matches: 12. Germline lookup yields CDR1 SGDLS and CDR2 YYNGEE. CDR3 in amino acids: CASTQGALAGVETQYF. The DNA of the CDR3 is TGTGCCAGCACCCAGGGGGCACTAGCGGGAGTGGAGACCCAGTACTTC.

The sample holds a few counts of this clonotype. The chain recombines TRBV11-2 with TRBJ2-5; D is undetermined. The germline V and J ends were trimmed by 5 bases and 4 bases, with 11 bases remaining between them. CDR1 is SGHAT and CDR2 is FQNNGV in the germline V gene. This CDR3 comprises 13 residues. CDR3 nucleotide sequence: TGTGCCAGCAGCCCTTGGACGGGAGAGACCCAGTACTTC. As protein: CASSPWTGETQYF.

A few counts support this clonotype. The chain couples TRBV7-8 to TRBJ2-1; 10 positions agree with TRBD2. Germline V lookup: CDR1 SGHVS, CDR2 FQNEAQ. Unmatched junction bases numbered 9, after V lost 5 bases and J lost 8 bases. The CDR3 consists of 15 residues. The CDR3 region is CASSPAGLAGDEQFF. DNA of the CDR3: TGTGCCAGCAGCCCCGCTGGGCTAGCGGGGGATGAGCAGTTCTTC.

V usage is TRBV29-1 and J usage is TRBJ1-2; D may be TRBD1 (6 bases). Germline V gene lookup returns CDR1 SQVTM and CDR2 ANQGSEA. This CDR3 spans 15 amino acids. V lost 6 bases and J 5 bases, leaving 22 bases between the germline ends. The chain's CDR3 is CSVHGTPEEWYGYTF. The CDR3 bases are TGCAGCGTCCACGGGACACCCGAGGAGTGGTATGGCTACACCTTC.

The chain links TRBV28 to TRBJ2-5, with D hard to call. This CDR3 region has 12 residues. Germline CDR1 and CDR2: MDHEN and SYDVKM. V was shortened by 4 bases and J by 5 bases, with 8 bases between the two germline ends. Here the CDR3 reads CASSSKFETQYF. The CDR3 DNA is TGTGCCAGCAGTTCTAAATTCGAGACCCAGTACTTC.

The chain combines TRBV6-1 with TRBJ1-2; weak D call: TRBD1 (6 bases). This CDR3 contains 16 residues. Trimming cost V 3 bases and J 1 base, with 15 bases left between them. Germline V gives CDR1 MNHNS, CDR2 SASEGT. The CDR3 here is CASSEELTGLNYGYTF. In DNA form, the CDR3 reads TGTGCCAGCAGTGAGGAGTTGACAGGTCTTAACTATGGCTACACCTTC.

The chain couples TRBV7-9 to TRBJ1-1; D ambiguous. Trimming shortened V by 5 bases and J by 2 bases, and 15 bases separated the two germline ends. This CDR3 region has 15 residues. Germline V CDR1 and CDR2: SEHNR, FQNEAQ (reference sequence). The CDR3 coding sequence is TGTGCCAGCAGCGCCCTGGGAGGGCCCAACACTGAAGCTTTCTTT. Translated, it gives CASSALGGPNTEAFF.

The CDR3 nucleotides are TGTGCCAGCAGTTTAGGCACAACAGTGGACGAGCAGTACTTC. Amino acid sequence: CASSLGTTVDEQYF. This chain links TRBV12-3 or TRBV12-4 with TRBJ2-7, with D unclear. The CDR3 length is 14 residues. The V end was cut by 1 base, the J end by 5 bases, with 12 bases between.

The J gene is TRBJ1-2, the V gene TRBV28; no clear D. Trimming pared 6 bases from V and 4 bases from J, leaving 18 bases between. Germline values: CDR1 MDHEN, CDR2 SYDVKM. The CDR3 contains 15 residues. The CDR3 DNA is TGTGCCAGCAGCCCGAGAGGGAGGGTCCCCTATGGCTACACCTTC. Amino acid sequence: CASSPRGRVPYGYTF.

The V gene is TRBV12-3 or TRBV12-4, the J gene TRBJ2-4; D is possibly TRBD1 (6 bases). This CDR3 region has 15 residues. Trimming removed 5 bases at V and 6 bases at J, with 17 bases between. This CDR3 is CASSPGQIRGNIQYF. The CDR3 bases are TGTGCCAGCAGTCCTGGACAGATTCGAGGAAACATTCAGTACTTC.

This rearrangement joins TRBV9 to TRBJ2-1; TRBD2 matches 8 bases. V gave up 2 bases and J gave up 10 bases; unmatched junction bases: 2. Germline-derived CDR1 and CDR2 are SGDLS and YYNGEE. The CDR3 has 12 amino acids. The CDR3 nucleotides are TGTGCCAGCAGCGTCTTAGCGGGGGAGCAGTTCTTC. It encodes CASSVLAGEQFF.

The gene calls are TRBV7-2 and TRBJ1-6, with D uncertain. Per the germline V gene, CDR1 is SGHTA and CDR2 is FQGNSA. V lost 1 base and J 8 bases, leaving 21 bases between the germline ends. CDR3 length: 18 amino acids. DNA of the CDR3: TGTGCCAGCAGCTTAGTTCCCCTAACCAGCGCCCTTTATTCACCCCTCCACTTT. It is translated as CASSLVPLTSALYSPLHF. Full variable domain (remainder filled in from reference TRBV7-2 and TRBJ1-6): GAGVSQSPSNKVTEKGKDVELRCDPISGHTALYWYRQSLGQGLEFLIYFQGNSAPDKSGLPSDRFSAERTGGSVSTLTIQRTQQEDSAVYLCASSLVPLTSALYSPLHFGNGTRLTVT.

This rearrangement joins TRBV6-2 or TRBV6-3 to TRBJ1-5; TRBD1 aligns across 7 bases. V gave up 4 bases and J gave up 2 bases; unmatched junction bases: 11. This CDR3 spans 17 amino acids. CDR1 is MNHEY and CDR2 is SVGEGT in the germline V gene. This CDR3 is CASSWTTGTWGNQPQHF. CDR3 nucleotide sequence: TGTGCCAGCAGTTGGACGACAGGGACTTGGGGCAATCAGCCCCAGCATTTT.

This clonotype appeared a single time. The chain is built from TRBV11-2 and TRBJ2-5; D possibly corresponds to TRBD2 (6 bases). Trimming stripped 6 bases from V and 9 bases from J, with 20 bases between. Germline loops: CDR1 SGHAT, CDR2 FQNNGV. CDR3 size: 14 residues. The CDR3 here is CASRKNGGEGAQYF. The CDR3 DNA reads TGTGCCAGCAGAAAAAATGGCGGGGAAGGGGCCCAGTACTTC.

The rearrangement links TRBV9 to TRBJ2-5; D remains unclear. The CDR3 spans 14 residues. Deletions cut 0 bases from V and 4 bases from J, with 10 bases between. Germline V gives CDR1 SGDLS, CDR2 YYNGEE. As DNA, the CDR3 is TGTGCCAGCAGCGTAGAAGGCTCGGTAGAGACCCAGTACTTC. Amino acids: CASSVEGSVETQYF. Full variable domain (remainder filled in from reference TRBV9 and TRBJ2-5): DSGVTQTPKHLITATGQRVTLRCSPRSGDLSVYWYQQSLDQGLQFLIQYYNGEERAKGNILERFSAQQFPDLHSELNLSSLELGDSALYFCASSVEGSVETQYFGPGTRLLVL.